This T cell receptor (beta chain) derives from a study of shared clonotypes between healthy human individuals. Broader study findings: It was the non-shared clonotypes that had lower generation probabilities than clonotypes shared by all four donors. Sharing across a few donors was seen in 4.5% to 5.5% of naive CD4 clonotypes.

CD8 cells regarded as naive lacked CD45RO, were positively chosen for CCR7, and omitted terminally differentiated effector memory CD45RA+ cells. This table comes from immunoSEQ multiplex PCR, and its TCRdb copy is limited to in-frame clones, with some not included. The table lists more than 2 million clones, roughly 95% of them singletons, with 1.5% to 2% in the top ten. A note on this clone: Its antigen is unknown.

The CDR3 loop spans 16 amino acids. The junction had 7 bases not matched to a gene; V was cut back by 2 bases and J by 4 bases. Germline V gives CDR1 SGHDT, CDR2 YYEEEE. Material: naive CD8+ T cells from PBMCs. The clonotype originates from a man between 18 and 35 years old in good health. Some clones in this sample may be carry-over from other donors' samples. V gene TRBV5-6 combines with J gene TRBJ2-5; 11 bases match TRBD1. CDR3 residues: CASSLFPGQGGETQYF. The CDR3 coding sequence is TGTGCCAGCAGCTTATTCCCGGGACAGGGGGGAGAGACCCAGTACTTC.